The entry below describes one T cell receptor (beta chain). Its target is unknown. This entry is derived from a study of a mutant IDH1 vaccine in newly diagnosed glioma. Study details: The start of vaccination came 4-6 weeks after radiotherapy alone, or with temozolomide cycles. Radiotherapy, temozolomide, or both had been given previously, and both were given to most. Patients under treatment included around 60% males and about 38% females and had a mean age of around 40 years.

This CDR3 spans 15 amino acids. The germline gives CDR1 SGHTA, CDR2 FQGNSA. V was clipped by 7 bases and J by 4 bases; unmatched bases: 12. The time point here: week 23, last vaccination. The investigators gave 300 ug of mutant IDH1 20-mer peptide in each vaccine dose, together with topical imiquimod. Patients carried new grade 3 or 4 IDH1-mutant astrocytomas lacking nuclear ATRX. Profiled with immunoSEQ multiplex PCR; TCRdb holds only in-frame clones, not every one. The table lists 82,000 or so clones, almost 85% of them singletons, with over 2% in the top ten. The receptor was isolated from a man aged 25 to 45 with glioma. Some clones in this sample may be carry-over from other donors' samples. The sample here was PBMCs, taken from a glioma patient whose treatment included an IDH1 peptide vaccine. This rearrangement joins TRBV7-2 to TRBJ1-1; 7 bases map to TRBD1. The CDR3: CASNPIGGTVTEAFF. CDR3 nucleotide sequence: TGTGCCAGCAACCCTATCGGGGGGACAGTCACTGAAGCTTTCTTT.